The 11 T cell receptor beta chains reported below all come from one sample, sequenced in a study of blood T cells in healthy people across ages. A second PCR, run for roughly 7 to 11 cycles, used a sample-barcoded 5' primer plus a J-beta primer mix. TCRdb fed the 5' RACE reads into MiXCR, producing one record per CDR3 protein. This sample has 500,000 to 700,000 distinct CDR3 sequences; about 30% occur once, and the top ten carry around a sixth. Material for sequencing was blood. The receptors originated from a woman older than 75 in good health.

In its sample, this clonotype was seen many times. The chain uses TRBV20-1 and TRBJ2-1; D assignment may be TRBD1 or TRBD2 (5 bases each). Germline values: CDR1 DFQATT, CDR2 SNEGSKA (reference sequence). Deletions cut 3 bases from V and 3 bases from J, with 9 bases between. There are 13 residues in the CDR3. The CDR3 reads CSARGVYYNEQFF. The CDR3 DNA reads TGCAGTGCTAGGGGGGTGTACTACAATGAGCAGTTCTTC.

The chain is built from TRBV12-2 and TRBJ2-7; TRBD1 reflects the table's D call only, with no check against the DNA. TRBV12-2 is given as a pseudogene. CDR3 length: 16 residues. As DNA, the CDR3 is TGTGCAAGTCGCTTAGTTCCGTCCCCCCTAACCTACGAGCAGTACTTC. Protein product: CASRLVPSPLTYEQYF.

The table lists this clonotype with many counts. This chain connects TRBV18 to TRBJ2-5, with D possibly being TRBD1 (5 bases). Germline V lookup: CDR1 KGHSH, CDR2 LQKENI. This CDR3 is 15 amino acids long. Trimming cost V 2 bases and J 2 bases, with 12 bases left between them. In nucleotides, the CDR3 is TGTGCCAGCTCACCAACAGGAGCTTCTCAAGAGACCCAGTACTTC. Its translation: CASSPTGASQETQYF.

The chain is built from TRBV7-2 and TRBJ1-1; TRBD1 might be the D (5 bases). In germline, CDR1 is SGHTA, CDR2 FQGNSA. Trimming took 5 bases from V and 4 from J, leaving 14 bases between them. CDR3 length equals 14 residues. DNA for the CDR3: TGTGCCAGCAGCCATACTAGGGGTTCCACTGAAGCTTTCTTT. The encoded protein is CASSHTRGSTEAFF.

The chain links TRBV28 to TRBJ2-5, with TRBD1 matching over 8 bases. Germline V gene lookup returns CDR1 MDHEN and CDR2 SYDVKM. This CDR3 comprises 15 residues. The V segment lost 7 bases and the J segment 4 bases; nucleotides outside the gene matches: 11. Here the CDR3 DNA reads TGTGCCAGCACGGTCTATCAGGGGGCTAGAGAGACCCAGTACTTC. Its translation: CASTVYQGARETQYF. The full variable domain, rest sourced from reference TRBV28 and TRBJ2-5, is DVKVTQSSRYLVKRTGEKVFLECVQDMDHENMFWYRQDPGLGLRLIYFSYDVKMKEKGDIPEGYSVSREKKERFSLILESASTNQTSMYLCASTVYQGARETQYFGPGTRLLVL.

This clonotype was detected ten times or more. The chain links TRBV5-1 to TRBJ2-1, with unresolved D. Looked up from germline, CDR1 is SGHRS and CDR2 is YFSETQ. The length of the CDR3 is 15 residues. Trimming shortened V by 1 base and J by 0 bases, and 8 bases separated the two germline ends. CDR3 sequence reads: CASSLISTSYNEQFF. The CDR3 region has the DNA TGCGCCAGCAGCTTGATCAGCACCTCCTACAATGAGCAGTTCTTC. The entire variable domain, with the rest obtained from reference TRBV5-1 and TRBJ2-1, is as follows: KAGVTQTPRYLIKTRGQQVTLSCSPISGHRSVSWYQQTPGQGLQFLFEYFSETQRNKGNFPGRFSGRQFSNSRSEMNVSTLELGDSALYLCASSLISTSYNEQFFGPGTRLTVL.

The table lists this clonotype with many counts. The chain joins TRBV3-1 to TRBJ2-6, with TRBD1 identical over 7 bases. The CDR3 spans 20 residues. Germline V gene data show CDR1 as LGHDT and CDR2 as YNNKEL (reference sequence). V trimming: 4 bases; J trimming: 0 bases; junction bases outside the gene matches: 15. The CDR3 nucleotides read TGTGCCAGCAGCCGCAACAGGAACAGGGGCCCGAACTCTGGGGCCAACGTCCTGACTTTC. Translating it yields CASSRNRNRGPNSGANVLTF. Drawing the rest from reference TRBV3-1 and TRBJ2-6, the complete variable domain is DTAVSQTPKYLVTQMGNDKSIKCEQNLGHDTMYWYKQDSKKFLKIMFSYNNKELIINETVPNRFSPKSPDKAHLNLHINSLELGDSAVYFCASSRNRNRGPNSGANVLTFGAGSRLTVL.

In its sample, this clonotype was seen many times. The chain employs TRBV5-1 and TRBJ2-3; 9 positions agree with TRBD2. Germline V lookup: CDR1 SGHRS, CDR2 YFSETQ. The J segment lost 3 bases and the V segment lost 4 bases, leaving 9 bases of the junction unmatched. The CDR3 loop spans 16 amino acids. The CDR3 region is CASSQGTSPSTDTQYF. CDR3 DNA: TGCGCCAGCAGCCAAGGGACTAGCCCAAGTACAGATACGCAGTATTTT.

In its sample, this clonotype was seen a few times. The gene calls are TRBV21-1 and TRBJ1-6; the table's TRBD1 call for D was not verified on the DNA. TRBV21-1 is noted as a pseudogene. The CDR3 extends over 16 amino acids. As DNA, the CDR3 is TGTGCCAGCAGCACAACTGGGGGGTATGGTAATTCACCCCTCCACTTT. The encoded protein is CASSTTGGYGNSPLHF.

This clonotype was recorded many times. The J gene is TRBJ2-1, the V gene TRBV4-2, with 9 nucleotides matching TRBD2. With 4 bases clipped from V and 7 bases from J, the junction kept 8 bases outside the gene matches. Germline CDR1 is LGHNA and CDR2 is YNFKEQ. The CDR3 length is 15 residues. As DNA, the CDR3 is TGTGCCAGCAGCCGGGGGCGGGGGGGCAATAATGAGCAGTTCTTC. Translation gives CASSRGRGGNNEQFF.

J is TRBJ2-3 and V is TRBV5-1, with TRBD1 matching 8 bases. The CDR3 is 14 residues long. Germline CDR1 reads SGHRS; CDR2 reads YFSETQ. V was pared by 0 bases and J by 7 bases, with 4 bases of the junction left unmatched. CDR3 sequence reads: CASSLAGGWNTQYF. The CDR3 DNA follows: TGCGCCAGCAGCTTGGCAGGGGGCTGGAATACGCAGTATTTT.